This T cell receptor (beta chain) emerged from a study of cytomegalovirus exposure and HLA in healthy donors. Across the whole study: The roughly 110 validation repertoires matched the roughly 650 first-cohort repertoires in platform, a later analysis reported.

The CDR3 extends over 16 amino acids. Trimming took 3 bases from V and 4 from J, leaving 18 bases between them. Germline lookup yields CDR1 MGHRA and CDR2 YSYEKL. The study's findings and limits: Cytomegalovirus-associated TCR beta chains were listed, numbering 150 to 200. The authors confirmed in vitro that three CMV-associated chains were specific for CMV antigens.

Of note for this clone: What it binds is unknown.

TCRdb keeps only in-frame clones here, not all; method: immunoSEQ multiplex PCR. The sample lists 200,000 to 300,000 clones; around nine tenths were seen once. J is TRBJ1-2 and V is TRBV4-1; perhaps TRBD1 as D (6 bases). Sequencing was carried out using PBMCs. The source of this sequence is a man younger than 35 in good health and CMV-seronegative. The CDR3 sequence is CASSHHGQSGFYGYTF. The CDR3 DNA reads as TGCGCCAGCAGCCATCACGGACAGTCGGGCTTCTATGGCTACACCTTC.